This T cell receptor beta chain was recorded in a study of shared clonotypes between healthy human individuals. Study at large: Three plates each covered CD4 naive and memory; CD8 naive two, CD8 memory one. General observations from the study: Among non-shared clonotypes, generation probabilities were lower than among those shared by all four donors. The sole specimen, blood, was sampled, and tissue repertoires likely differ.

Using immunoSEQ multiplex PCR, the repertoire was profiled, and TCRdb retains in-frame clones only, with some absent. The data show around 1.9 million clones, 85% to 95% seen once. The CDR3 is 12 residues long. The germline V gene has CDR1 GTSNPN and CDR2 SVGIG (reference sequence). The V gene lost 4 bases and the J gene lost 5 bases, with 10 bases spanning the gap. The naive CD8 population came from CD45RO-negative cells selected for CCR7, without terminally differentiated effector memory CD45RA+ cells. Comments on this clone: Its antigen is as yet unknown.

The TCR sequence derives from a man between 18 and 35 years old in good health. Some clones in this sample may be carry-over from other donors' samples. The specimen sequenced was naive CD8+ T cells from PBMCs. The rearrangement links TRBV30 to TRBJ2-3; D unresolved. This CDR3 reads CAWNPRVDTQYF. The CDR3 DNA reads TGTGCCTGGAACCCCCGAGTAGATACGCAGTATTTT.